The TCR beta chain described here comes from a study of response to subunit inactivated influenza vaccine listed by TCRdb under 2018. About the study as a whole: Deep quantitative T cell receptor repertoire profiling was used in the study to track responses to a trivalent subunit inactivated influenza vaccine. Broad study findings and their caveats: It was suggested by the authors that each seasonal influenza vaccination may recruit only a limited number of new T cells.

Libraries were prepared through RT-PCR. Sequencing was carried out with an Illumina HiSeq 2500. Through fastp at Q25 and MiXCR, TCRdb rebuilt clones from the public reads, retaining in-frame beta chains. Entries that share a CDR3 protein sequence are merged under the most common genes and DNA. The sample has 400,000 to 650,000 distinct CDR3 sequences on record, approximately 7.3% of them singletons. The ten top clones hold around 13% of the sample. A few counts support this clonotype. Its antigen target is currently unknown. Base quality data are lacking; no much larger clone is found one base away. The CDR3 has 16 amino acids, counting the end cysteine and phenylalanine. Only the CDR3 DNA is retained, 48 bases long and in frame from the first base. The germline V gene supplies CDR1 MNHEY and CDR2 SVGEGT. V sheds 0 bases and J sheds 1 base, leaving 10 bases between their ends.

This sequence uses TRBV6-2 or TRBV6-3 and TRBJ1-5; the D gene remains uncertain. The clonotype comes from a man in his fifties or sixties who received an inactivated influenza vaccine. Donor details come from another sample of the same person, matched by shared clones. The input for sequencing was PBMCs from blood, taken around 25 months after vaccination. This receptor has the CDR3 CASSYSSFLSNQPQHF. The DNA sequence follows: TGTGCCAGCAGTTACTCCTCATTTCTCAGCAATCAGCCCCAGCATTTT.